This T cell receptor beta chain was identified in a study of spatial heterogeneity in lung cancer. As to time point: sample taken at primary tumor resection. The study sequenced unsorted whole RNA from tumor, nontumor lung or frozen PBMC. In this sample, this clonotype turned up many times. V was cut by 2 bases and J by 0 bases, with 19 bases left in between. The CDR3 totals 18 residues. CDR1 is ENHRY, CDR2 SYGVKD, per germline. A distinct unique molecular identifier was carried by each TCR cDNA molecule. TCRdb ran MiXCR on the 5' RACE reads and lists one entry per CDR3 protein. The repertoire holds about 28,000 distinct CDR3 sequences, with 8.4% as singletons.

The specimen comprised PBMCs, sampled at surgery. The chain recombines TRBV10-3 with TRBJ2-5, with D possibly called TRBD1 or TRBD2 (5 bases each). This clonotype originated in a female donor with early-stage non-small cell lung cancer. CDR3 sequence reads: CAISEGTFSGSHQETQYF. The CDR3 DNA follows: TGTGCCATCAGTGAGGGGACCTTTTCAGGGAGTCACCAAGAGACCCAGTACTTC.